The clone carrying this T cell receptor (beta chain) was counted a few times. This record comes from a study of blood T cell repertoires in COVID-19. Overall study context: Material from acute and convalescent COVID-19 was sourced from the United States, Italy and Spain. PBMCs, B-cell-depleted T cells, or T cells were the source of the cDNA or gDNA that made up the material.

In the original workflow: Amplified reference gene primers provided the basis for estimating nucleated cell counts. The assay was immunoSEQ multiplex PCR, and TCRdb's table has in-frame clones only and misses some. V, J and clone size were drawn from that table, and D and trimming were deduced from the DNA. The table includes around 340,000 clones, around 83% detected once. The V segment lost 5 bases and the J segment 4 bases; nucleotides outside the gene matches: 6. The germline CDR1 and CDR2 sequences are MNHNY and SVGAGI (reference sequence). This CDR3 comprises 15 residues. The V gene is TRBV6-6, the J gene TRBJ1-5; 9 bases agree with TRBD1. This clonotype was obtained from a man younger than 45 with active or convalescent COVID-19. Sequenced sample: peripheral blood. The CDR3 loop reads CASSHRDRANQPQHF. Written as DNA, the CDR3 is TGTGCCAGCAGTCACAGGGACAGGGCAAATCAGCCCCAGCATTTT.